The clone carrying this T cell receptor (beta chain) appeared a few times. The antigen remains undetermined. The entirety of the isolated RNA underwent reverse transcription, so expressed TCRB transcripts were sequenced. TCRdb's copy holds only in-frame clones and misses some; the assay was immunoSEQ multiplex PCR. Among about 150,000 clones, around a tenth were seen once, and the ten largest hold approximately 0.5%. The data derive from a study of beta chain features in type 1 diabetes. The wider study: Cells sorted and examined across all samples totaled 85 million to 130 million. General study results and limits: Shorter templates might be favored by PCR, equally in patients and controls. Shortening that was moderate but significant affected the TCRB CDR3s of Type 1 diabetes patients in all four CD4+ subsets.

From germline, CDR1 is ENHRY and CDR2 SYGVKD. Trimming took 8 bases from V and 5 from J, leaving 15 bases between them. This CDR3 comprises 14 residues. The rearrangement links TRBV10-3 to TRBJ2-2, with D possibly matching TRBD2 (6 bases). This clonotype was sampled from a man younger than 45 with type 1 diabetes. What was sequenced was central memory CD4+ T cells from blood. CDR3: CAIRPREKTGELFF. The CDR3 bases are TGTGCCATCCGTCCCCGGGAGAAGACCGGGGAGCTGTTTTTT.